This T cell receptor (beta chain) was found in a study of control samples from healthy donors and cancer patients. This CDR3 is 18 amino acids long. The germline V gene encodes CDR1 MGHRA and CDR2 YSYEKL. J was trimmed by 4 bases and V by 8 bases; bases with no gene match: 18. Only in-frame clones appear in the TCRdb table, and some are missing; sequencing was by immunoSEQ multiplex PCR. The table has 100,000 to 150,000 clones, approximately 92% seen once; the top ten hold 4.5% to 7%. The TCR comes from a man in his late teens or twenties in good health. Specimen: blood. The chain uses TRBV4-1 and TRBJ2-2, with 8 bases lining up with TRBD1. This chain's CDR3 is CASPQGAWDPVGTGELFF. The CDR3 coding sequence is TGCGCCAGCCCCCAGGGGGCGTGGGACCCGGTGGGCACCGGGGAGCTGTTTTTT.